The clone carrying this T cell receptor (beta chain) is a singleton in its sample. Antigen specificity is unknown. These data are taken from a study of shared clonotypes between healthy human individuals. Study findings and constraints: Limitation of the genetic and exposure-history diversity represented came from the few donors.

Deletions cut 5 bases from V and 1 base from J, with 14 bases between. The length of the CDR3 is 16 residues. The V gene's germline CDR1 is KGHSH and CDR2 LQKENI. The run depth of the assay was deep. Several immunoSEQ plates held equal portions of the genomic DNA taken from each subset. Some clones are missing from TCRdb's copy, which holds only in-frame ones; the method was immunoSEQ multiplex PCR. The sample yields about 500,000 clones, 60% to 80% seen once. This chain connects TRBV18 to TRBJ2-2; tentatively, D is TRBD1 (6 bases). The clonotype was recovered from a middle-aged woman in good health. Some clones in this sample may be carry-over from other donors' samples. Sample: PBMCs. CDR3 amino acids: CASSSRQAQNTGELFF. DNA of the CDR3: TGTGCCAGCTCATCTAGACAGGCTCAGAACACCGGGGAGCTGTTTTTT.